The rows below give T cell receptor beta chains drawn from one sample of a study of early stage breast cancer tumors. Produced via immunoSEQ multiplex PCR; TCRdb's table is partial and in-frame only. This sample yields 15,000 or so clones, of which around 85% are seen a single time; 4% to 5.5% belongs to the top ten. The sequenced sample consisted of normal breast tissue next to the tumor. The receptors shown here come from a person aged 25 to 39 with breast cancer. CDR3s include the opening cysteine and the closing phenylalanine or tryptophan.

TRBV27	TRBJ2-7	CASSNHYEQYF
TRBV27	TRBJ2-2	CASSPSSGKEHGELFF
TRBV6-1	TRBJ1-4	CASSERGTGDEKLFF
TRBV10-3	TRBJ2-3	CAIEGGTDTQYF
TRBV21-1	TRBJ2-2	CASSKGTTGELFF
TRBV13	TRBJ1-5	CASSLGDRGNQPQHF
TRBV6-5	TRBJ2-2	CASSYVPGELFF
TRBV5-4	TRBJ1-4	CASSLGGENEKLFF
TRBV27	TRBJ2-5	CASRALETQYF
TRBV5-1	TRBJ2-7	CASRYLAGDHYEQYF
TRBV19	TRBJ2-7	CASSMGQGDEQYF
TRBV5-3	TRBJ1-2	CASSQDRGLRGYTF
TRBV9	TRBJ2-1	CASSWGAGNLGDEQFF
TRBV2	TRBJ1-1	CASRRDRGTEAFF
TRBV7-2	TRBJ2-3	CASSLVVRDDTQYF
TRBV5-1	TRBJ2-2	CASSRGLTNTGELFF
TRBV7-2	TRBJ2-2	CASSLPLAGGLNGELFF
TRBV25-1	TRBJ1-2	CASRSRVGYGYTF
TRBV27	TRBJ2-7	CASSLLAGVEQYF
TRBV30	TRBJ1-2	CAWSVDTLYGYTF
TRBV5-1	TRBJ1-1	CASSFGSNTEAFF
TRBV19	TRBJ1-4	CASKGDSFNEKLFF
TRBV18	TRBJ2-3	CASSPRAGGATDTQYF
TRBV29-1	TRBJ2-7	CSVGPSSSYEQYF
TRBV14	TRBJ1-2	CASSQAGLRYGYTF
TRBV10-3	TRBJ2-6	CAIGTSGYSGANVLTF
TRBV10-1	TRBJ2-3	CATPRIRGGTDTQYF
TRBV29-1	TRBJ1-3	CSVVPAPGARGNTIYF
TRBV9	TRBJ2-3	CASSVSGQGFRTDTQYF
TRBV4-1	TRBJ2-2	CASSPLLGRGAGELFF
TRBV18	TRBJ2-5	CASSPAIAGEETQYF
TRBV25-1	TRBJ2-1	CASRTTSGSLNEQFF
TRBV4-1	TRBJ2-3	CASSQDPGGGTQYF
TRBV18	TRBJ2-5	CASSPTGNQETQYF
TRBV7-9	TRBJ2-7	CASSLRHSYEQYF
TRBV7-2	TRBJ2-2	CASSSLSGVVGELFF
TRBV6-1	TRBJ2-7	CASSEANGPSVAGIYEQYF
TRBV11-3	TRBJ2-5	CASSLGPTAETQYF
TRBV6-4	TRBJ2-2	CASSDSSGSGELFF
TRBV9	TRBJ2-1	CASSVERTHLGDNGGQFF
TRBV12-5	TRBJ2-7	CASGSPMSTYEQYF